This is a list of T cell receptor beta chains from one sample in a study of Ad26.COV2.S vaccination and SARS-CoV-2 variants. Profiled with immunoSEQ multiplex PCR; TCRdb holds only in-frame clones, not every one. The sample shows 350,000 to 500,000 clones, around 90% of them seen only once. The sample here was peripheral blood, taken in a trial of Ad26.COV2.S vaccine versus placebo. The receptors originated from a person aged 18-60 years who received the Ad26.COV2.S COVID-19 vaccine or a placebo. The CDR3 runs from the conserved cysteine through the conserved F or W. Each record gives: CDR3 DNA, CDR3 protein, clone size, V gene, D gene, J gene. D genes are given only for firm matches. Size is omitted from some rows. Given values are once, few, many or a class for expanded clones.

CDR3 DNA: TGTGCCAGTGGACCCGGGACTACTACCTACAATGAGCAGTTCTTC
CDR3 protein: CASGPGTTTYNEQFF
clone size: NA
V gene: TRBV2
D gene: TRBD2
J gene: TRBJ2-1

CDR3 DNA: TGTGCCAGCAGCCCACCTCTGGGGTATGGCAATGAGCAGTTCTTC
CDR3 protein: CASSPPLGYGNEQFF
clone size: NA
V gene: TRBV5-6
D gene: NA
J gene: TRBJ2-1

CDR3 DNA: TGTGCCAGCAGCAAAGCGCCGGGGCTAAGCCGAAGCTCCTACAATGAGCAGTTCTTC
CDR3 protein: CASSKAPGLSRSSYNEQFF
clone size: NA
V gene: TRBV21-1
D gene: NA
J gene: TRBJ2-1

CDR3 DNA: TGTGCCAGCAGCTTAGGTAGCGGGCCCGGGGAGACCCAGTACTTC
CDR3 protein: CASSLGSGPGETQYF
clone size: NA
V gene: TRBV7-2
D gene: TRBD2
J gene: TRBJ2-5

CDR3 DNA: TGTGCCAGCAGCTCACTCGGGCGGGAGGGCCCAGATACGCAGTATTTT
CDR3 protein: CASSSLGREGPDTQYF
clone size: once
V gene: TRBV7-6
D gene: TRBD2
J gene: TRBJ2-3

CDR3 DNA: TGTGCCAGCAGTGAAAGACAGGGCTCTGGCTACACCTTC
CDR3 protein: CASSERQGSGYTF
clone size: NA
V gene: TRBV2
D gene: TRBD1
J gene: TRBJ1-2

CDR3 DNA: TGTGCCATCAGTGAGCACGTGACTAATTCACCCCTCCACTTT
CDR3 protein: CAISEHVTNSPLHF
clone size: NA
V gene: TRBV10-3
D gene: NA
J gene: TRBJ1-6

CDR3 DNA: TGTGCCAGCAGTCGATCCCTGGGACTAGCGGCCGGGTACGAGCAGTACTTC
CDR3 protein: CASSRSLGLAAGYEQYF
clone size: NA
V gene: TRBV7-9
D gene: TRBD2
J gene: TRBJ2-7

CDR3 DNA: TGTGCCAGCAGTTTATCGGGGTTAGGGACAGGGGGAATGAAAAACATTCAGTACTTC
CDR3 protein: CASSLSGLGTGGMKNIQYF
clone size: NA
V gene: TRBV27
D gene: TRBD1
J gene: TRBJ2-4

CDR3 DNA: TGTGCCAGCAGTCAAAGGGACAGGGAAGACGGCAATCAGCCCCAGCATTTT
CDR3 protein: CASSQRDREDGNQPQHF
clone size: NA
V gene: TRBV6-2/TRBV6-3
D gene: TRBD1
J gene: TRBJ1-5

CDR3 DNA: TGCGCCAGCAATCGGGGCGGCTCCACAGATACGCAGTATTTT
CDR3 protein: CASNRGGSTDTQYF
clone size: NA
V gene: TRBV5-1
D gene: NA
J gene: TRBJ2-3

CDR3 DNA: TGTGCCAGCAGCCTCGACAGGATTTATAATTCACCCCTCCACTTT
CDR3 protein: CASSLDRIYNSPLHF
clone size: NA
V gene: TRBV7-2
D gene: NA
J gene: TRBJ1-6

CDR3 DNA: TGTGCCAGCAGCTTTTTGGCAGGGGGAGAAAAACTGTTTTTT
CDR3 protein: CASSFLAGGEKLFF
clone size: NA
V gene: TRBV11-2
D gene: TRBD1
J gene: TRBJ1-4

CDR3 DNA: TGTGCCAGCAGTGAATCTATCTGGACTGAAGCTTTCTTT
CDR3 protein: CASSESIWTEAFF
clone size: NA
V gene: TRBV25-1
D gene: NA
J gene: TRBJ1-1

CDR3 DNA: TGTGCCACCAGCAGAGCCCCGGGACAGGGAGAATCCTACGAGCAGTACTTC
CDR3 protein: CATSRAPGQGESYEQYF
clone size: NA
V gene: TRBV15
D gene: TRBD1
J gene: TRBJ2-7

CDR3 DNA: TGTGCCAGCAGCCAAGATGGGGGACTAGCTTCAGAGACCCAGTACTTC
CDR3 protein: CASSQDGGLASETQYF
clone size: NA
V gene: TRBV3-1/TRBV3-2
D gene: TRBD2
J gene: TRBJ2-5

CDR3 DNA: TGTGCCAGTACCAACAGCCCTAACTATGGCTACACCTTC
CDR3 protein: CASTNSPNYGYTF
clone size: NA
V gene: TRBV19
D gene: NA
J gene: TRBJ1-2

CDR3 DNA: TGTGCCAGCAGCTTAGACGCGGGAGGGAGTATCGGGGAGCTGTTTTTT
CDR3 protein: CASSLDAGGSIGELFF
clone size: NA
V gene: TRBV7-6
D gene: TRBD2
J gene: TRBJ2-2

CDR3 DNA: TGTGCCAGCAGCGCAGGACTAGCGGGTAGAAATGAGCAGTTCTTC
CDR3 protein: CASSAGLAGRNEQFF
clone size: NA
V gene: TRBV7-2
D gene: TRBD2
J gene: TRBJ2-1

CDR3 DNA: TGTGCCAGCAGCTTGGCCGCGGAGAACACTGAAGCTTTCTTT
CDR3 protein: CASSLAAENTEAFF
clone size: NA
V gene: TRBV5-4
D gene: NA
J gene: TRBJ1-1

CDR3 DNA: TGTGCCAGCAGTCCACAACAGCCCCAGCATTTT
CDR3 protein: CASSPQQPQHF
clone size: many
V gene: TRBV28
D gene: NA
J gene: TRBJ1-5

CDR3 DNA: TGTGCCAGCAGTTTTGTAAAGGGCGACACTAATGAAAAACTGTTTTTT
CDR3 protein: CASSFVKGDTNEKLFF
clone size: NA
V gene: TRBV28
D gene: NA
J gene: TRBJ1-4

CDR3 DNA: TGTGCCAGCAGCTTAAGTGCTAGCGGGAAAGGAGAGACCCAGTACTTC
CDR3 protein: CASSLSASGKGETQYF
clone size: NA
V gene: TRBV7-9
D gene: TRBD2
J gene: TRBJ2-5

CDR3 DNA: TGTGCCTGGAGTGGGAGCCTCTATGGCTACACCTTC
CDR3 protein: CAWSGSLYGYTF
clone size: NA
V gene: TRBV30
D gene: NA
J gene: TRBJ1-2

CDR3 DNA: TGCGCCAGCAGCCTAAGCAAGCGGGGCCCCTACAATGAGCAGTTCTTC
CDR3 protein: CASSLSKRGPYNEQFF
clone size: NA
V gene: TRBV4-1
D gene: TRBD2
J gene: TRBJ2-1

CDR3 DNA: TGTGCCAGCAGCTCGTTAGCGGAACCCGTGGATGAGCAGTTCTTC
CDR3 protein: CASSSLAEPVDEQFF
clone size: NA
V gene: TRBV5-6
D gene: NA
J gene: TRBJ2-1

CDR3 DNA: TGCAGCGTTGAAGGGGGACTAGTCGGGTATGAGCAGTTCTTC
CDR3 protein: CSVEGGLVGYEQFF
clone size: NA
V gene: TRBV29-1
D gene: TRBD2
J gene: TRBJ2-1

CDR3 DNA: TGTGCCAGCAGTTCGCGAGAACCGGGACTAGCGGGAGGGCCGGTTCACCTCGACTACGAGCAGTACTTC
CDR3 protein: CASSSREPGLAGGPVHLDYEQYF
clone size: NA
V gene: TRBV27
D gene: TRBD2
J gene: TRBJ2-7

CDR3 DNA: TGTGCCAGCAGCCATGGAGACGGGGAGCTGTTTTTT
CDR3 protein: CASSHGDGELFF
clone size: NA
V gene: TRBV3-1/TRBV3-2
D gene: NA
J gene: TRBJ2-2

CDR3 DNA: TGTGCCAGTAGTATGGGGGCAGCTCCGTACAATGAGCAGTTCTTC
CDR3 protein: CASSMGAAPYNEQFF
clone size: NA
V gene: TRBV19
D gene: NA
J gene: TRBJ2-1

CDR3 DNA: TGTGCCAGCAGCTTAAGCCGAAGGTTGGCCGAGCAGTACTTC
CDR3 protein: CASSLSRRLAEQYF
clone size: NA
V gene: TRBV7-2
D gene: NA
J gene: TRBJ2-7

CDR3 DNA: TGTGCCAGCAGTGAGGGGTTGGCCTACGAGCAGTACTTC
CDR3 protein: CASSEGLAYEQYF
clone size: once
V gene: TRBV6-1
D gene: NA
J gene: TRBJ2-7

CDR3 DNA: TGTGCCAGCAGCTTAGGTGGGACAGGGGTGGCTGATACGCAGTATTTT
CDR3 protein: CASSLGGTGVADTQYF
clone size: NA
V gene: TRBV7-6
D gene: TRBD1
J gene: TRBJ2-3

CDR3 DNA: TGTGCCAGCAGCTTAGAACGGCACAAAGAAGCTTTCTTT
CDR3 protein: CASSLERHKEAFF
clone size: NA
V gene: TRBV11-3
D gene: NA
J gene: TRBJ1-1

CDR3 DNA: TGTGCCAGCAGTGGGGGGACACTTGACGCTTTCTTT
CDR3 protein: CASSGGTLDAFF
clone size: NA
V gene: TRBV2
D gene: NA
J gene: TRBJ1-1

CDR3 DNA: TGTGCCAGCACCCTAATGCAGGGGAAGAGCAATCAGCCCCAGCATTTT
CDR3 protein: CASTLMQGKSNQPQHF
clone size: NA
V gene: TRBV2
D gene: NA
J gene: TRBJ1-5

CDR3 DNA: TGCGCCAGCAGCTTAACAGGGGGCACCGAGCAGTACTTC
CDR3 protein: CASSLTGGTEQYF
clone size: NA
V gene: TRBV5-1
D gene: TRBD1
J gene: TRBJ2-7

CDR3 DNA: TGTGCCATCAGTGAAATAGCGGATAACACAGATACGCAGTATTTT
CDR3 protein: CAISEIADNTDTQYF
clone size: NA
V gene: TRBV10-3
D gene: NA
J gene: TRBJ2-3